These 9 T cell receptor beta chains were all obtained from the same sample, sequenced in a study of blood T cell repertoires in COVID-19. Only in-frame clones appear in the TCRdb table, and some are missing; sequencing was by immunoSEQ multiplex PCR. This sample has tens of thousands of clones, with roughly nine tenths found just once. Sequenced sample: peripheral blood. These receptors were taken from a woman in her fifties or sixties with active or convalescent COVID-19.

V and J are TRBV29-1 and TRBJ1-3, with a weak D call TRBD1 (5 bases). The CDR3 totals 15 residues. Trimming stripped 6 bases from V and 2 bases from J, with 17 bases between. Germline V gene lookup returns CDR1 SQVTM and CDR2 ANQGSEA. CDR3 in amino acids: CSVLPMGPTGNTIYF. The DNA for the CDR3 is TGCAGCGTCCTTCCCATGGGGCCCACTGGAAACACCATATATTTT.

This clone appeared once. The rearrangement uses TRBV2 and TRBJ1-1; 8 bases are shared with TRBD1. From germline, CDR1 is SNHLY and CDR2 FYNNEI. The length of the CDR3 is 14 residues. The V segment lost 7 bases and the J segment 4 bases; nucleotides outside the gene matches: 8. The chain's CDR3 is CASIGDRRGTEAFF. CDR3 DNA: TGTGCCAGCATCGGGGACAGGCGGGGCACTGAAGCTTTCTTT.

The chain uses TRBV28 and TRBJ1-2; 7 bases fit TRBD1. CDR1 is MDHEN, CDR2 SYDVKM, per germline. Trimming cost V 8 bases and J 8 bases; bases outside gene matches: 8. The CDR3 has 12 amino acids. CDR3 loop: CASRQGPKGYTF. The CDR3 region has the DNA TGTGCCAGCCGACAGGGACCGAAAGGCTACACCTTC.

The rearrangement joins TRBV6-5 to TRBJ2-2; no reliable D call. V gave up 1 base and J gave up 2 bases, with 5 bases separating them. The CDR3 sequence is 14 residues long. Germline V gives CDR1 MNHEY, CDR2 SVGAGI. This CDR3 reads CASSYWPNTGELFF. CDR3 DNA: TGTGCCAGCAGTTACTGGCCAAACACCGGGGAGCTGTTTTTT.

The CDR3 DNA is TGTGCCACCAGCAGAGATAAAGGCTTTGGGGAGGCGATGGCCCAGTACTTC. As protein: CATSRDKGFGEAMAQYF. The chain joins TRBV15 to TRBJ2-5; perhaps TRBD2 as D (6 bases). V dropped 0 bases and J dropped 9 bases, with 23 bases sitting between them. The CDR3 is 17 amino acids. CDR1 LNHNV and CDR2 YYDKDF come from the germline V gene (reference sequence).

CDR3: CASSRRDRADTEAFF. The CDR3 nucleotides read TGTGCCAGCAGCAGAAGAGACAGGGCTGACACTGAAGCTTTCTTT. The gene calls are TRBV6-5 and TRBJ1-1; 7 positions agree with TRBD1. CDR3 length equals 15 residues. The V gene's germline CDR1 is MNHEY and CDR2 SVGAGI. The V and J ends lost 6 bases and 3 bases, in that order; junction bases with no gene match: 10.

This clone was counted between two and nine times. This chain connects TRBV7-3 to TRBJ2-2; possible D gene TRBD2, 6 bases. Germline V gene sequence: CDR1 SGHTA, CDR2 FQGTGA. This CDR3 is built from 15 residues. V was pared by 2 bases and J by 0 bases, with 7 bases between. The CDR3 spells CASSLAGSNTGELFF. The CDR3 bases are TGTGCCAGCAGCTTAGCGGGATCGAACACCGGGGAGCTGTTTTTT.

The chain joins TRBV30 to TRBJ1-2; D may be TRBD1 (6 bases). The V gene's germline CDR1 is GTSNPN and CDR2 SVGIG (reference sequence). Trimming took off 2 bases at V and 0 bases at J, with 16 bases between the two ends. CDR3 length: 16 amino acids. CDR3 sequence: CAWSISPGVPNYGYTF. CDR3 coding DNA: TGTGCCTGGAGTATCTCCCCAGGGGTTCCTAACTATGGCTACACCTTC.

The chain links TRBV28 to TRBJ1-2, with a weak D call TRBD1 (5 bases). There are 13 residues in the CDR3. The V end was cut by 3 bases, the J end by 6 bases, with 11 bases between. Per the germline V gene, CDR1 is MDHEN and CDR2 is SYDVKM. For the CDR3, the DNA is TGTGCCAGCAGTTTCGGGGGTAGGGATGGCTACACCTTC. Amino acid sequence: CASSFGGRDGYTF.